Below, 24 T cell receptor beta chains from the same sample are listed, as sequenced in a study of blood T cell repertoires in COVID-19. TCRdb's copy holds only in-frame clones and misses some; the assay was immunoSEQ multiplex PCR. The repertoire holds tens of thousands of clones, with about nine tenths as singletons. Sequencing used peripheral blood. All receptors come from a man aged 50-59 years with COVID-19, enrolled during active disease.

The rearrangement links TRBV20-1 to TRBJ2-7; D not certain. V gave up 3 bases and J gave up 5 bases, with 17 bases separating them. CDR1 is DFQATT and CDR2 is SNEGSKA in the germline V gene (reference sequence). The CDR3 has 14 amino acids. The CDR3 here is CSASRLGFRDEQYF. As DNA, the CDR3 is TGCAGTGCTAGTAGACTCGGTTTTCGGGACGAGCAGTACTTC.

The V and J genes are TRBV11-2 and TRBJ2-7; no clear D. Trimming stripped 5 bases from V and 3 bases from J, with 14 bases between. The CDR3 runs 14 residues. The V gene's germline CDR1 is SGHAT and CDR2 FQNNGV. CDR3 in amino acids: CASSRTSSLYEQYF. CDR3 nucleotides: TGTGCCAGCAGCCGAACATCATCTCTCTACGAGCAGTACTTC.

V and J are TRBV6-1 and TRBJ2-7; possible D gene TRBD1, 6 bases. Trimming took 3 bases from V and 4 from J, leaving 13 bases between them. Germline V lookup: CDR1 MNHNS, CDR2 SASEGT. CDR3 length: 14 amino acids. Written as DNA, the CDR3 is TGTGCCAGCAGTGAGGGGACAACGTCGTACGAGCAGTACTTC. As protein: CASSEGTTSYEQYF.

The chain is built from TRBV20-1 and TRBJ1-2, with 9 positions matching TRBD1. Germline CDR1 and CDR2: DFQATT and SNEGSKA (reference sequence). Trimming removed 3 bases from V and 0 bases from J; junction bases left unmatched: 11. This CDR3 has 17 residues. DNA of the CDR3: TGCAGTGCTAGTCCCCCTCGGACAGGGGAAGCTAACTATGGCTACACCTTC. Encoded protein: CSASPPRTGEANYGYTF.

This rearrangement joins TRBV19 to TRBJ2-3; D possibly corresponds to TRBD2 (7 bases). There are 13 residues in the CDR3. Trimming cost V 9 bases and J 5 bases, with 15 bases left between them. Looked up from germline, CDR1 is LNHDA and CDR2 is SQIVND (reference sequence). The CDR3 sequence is CASGGLFGDTQYF. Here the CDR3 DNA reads TGTGCCAGCGGGGGGCTATTTGGAGATACGCAGTATTTT.

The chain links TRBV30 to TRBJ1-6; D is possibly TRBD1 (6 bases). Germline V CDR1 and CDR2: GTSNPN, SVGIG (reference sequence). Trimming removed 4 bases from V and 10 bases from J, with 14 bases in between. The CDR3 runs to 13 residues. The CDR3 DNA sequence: TGTGCCTGGACCCAGAGGGGGTCCTCACCCCTCCACTTT. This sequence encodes CAWTQRGSSPLHF.

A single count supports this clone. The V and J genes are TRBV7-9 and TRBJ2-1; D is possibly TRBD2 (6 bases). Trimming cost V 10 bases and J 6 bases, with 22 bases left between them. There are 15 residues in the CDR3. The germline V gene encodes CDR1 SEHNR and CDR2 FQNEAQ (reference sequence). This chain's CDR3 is CATSIVGGGGNEQFF. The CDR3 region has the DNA TGTGCCACTTCGATAGTGGGGGGTGGAGGCAATGAGCAGTTCTTC. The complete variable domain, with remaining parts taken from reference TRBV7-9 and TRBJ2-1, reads DTGVSQNPRHKITKRGQNVTFRCDPISEHNRLYWYRQTLGQGPEFLTYFQNEAQLEKSRLLSDRFSAERPKGSFSTLEIQRTEQGDSAMYLCATSIVGGGGNEQFFGPGTRLTVL.

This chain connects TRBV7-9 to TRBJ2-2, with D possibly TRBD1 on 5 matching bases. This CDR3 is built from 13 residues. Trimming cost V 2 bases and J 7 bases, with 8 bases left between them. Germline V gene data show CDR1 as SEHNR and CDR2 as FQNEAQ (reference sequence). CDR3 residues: CASSLNQGGELFF. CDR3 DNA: TGTGCCAGCAGCTTAAACCAGGGCGGGGAGCTGTTTTTT. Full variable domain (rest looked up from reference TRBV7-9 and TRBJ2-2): DTGVSQNPRHKITKRGQNVTFRCDPISEHNRLYWYRQTLGQGPEFLTYFQNEAQLEKSRLLSDRFSAERPKGSFSTLEIQRTEQGDSAMYLCASSLNQGGELFFGEGSRLTVL.

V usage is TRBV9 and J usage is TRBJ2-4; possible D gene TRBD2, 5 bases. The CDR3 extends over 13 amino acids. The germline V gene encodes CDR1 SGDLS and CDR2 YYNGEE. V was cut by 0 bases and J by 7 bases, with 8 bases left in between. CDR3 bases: TGTGCCAGCAGCGTAGCGGGATTGAACATTCAGTACTTC. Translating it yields CASSVAGLNIQYF.

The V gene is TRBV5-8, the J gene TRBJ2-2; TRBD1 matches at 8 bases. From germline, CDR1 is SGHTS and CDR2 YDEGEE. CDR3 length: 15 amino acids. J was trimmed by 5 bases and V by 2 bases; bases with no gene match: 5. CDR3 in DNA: TGTGCCAGCAGCTTCCGGGACAGGCGGACCGGGGAGCTGTTTTTT. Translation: CASSFRDRRTGELFF.

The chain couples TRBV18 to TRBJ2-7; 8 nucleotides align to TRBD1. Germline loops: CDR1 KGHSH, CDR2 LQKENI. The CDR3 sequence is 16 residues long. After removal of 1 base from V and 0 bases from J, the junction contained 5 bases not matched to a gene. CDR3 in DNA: TGTGCCAGCTCACCACGGACAGGGAAGCACTCCTACGAGCAGTACTTC. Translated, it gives CASSPRTGKHSYEQYF.

As DNA, the CDR3 is TGTGCCAGCAGCGTAGGGGCTAGCGGGAGGGCCGTCTACAATGAGCAGTTCTTC. Protein product: CASSVGASGRAVYNEQFF. The gene calls are TRBV9 and TRBJ2-1; the match to TRBD2 covers 12 bases. CDR1 and CDR2 (germline): SGDLS, YYNGEE. This CDR3 spans 18 amino acids. The J segment lost 3 bases and the V segment lost 0 bases, leaving 7 bases of the junction unmatched. The full variable domain, in which reference TRBV9 and TRBJ2-1 provide the parts outside the CDR3, is DSGVTQTPKHLITATGQRVTLRCSPRSGDLSVYWYQQSLDQGLQFLIQYYNGEERAKGNILERFSAQQFPDLHSELNLSSLELGDSALYFCASSVGASGRAVYNEQFFGPGTRLTVL.

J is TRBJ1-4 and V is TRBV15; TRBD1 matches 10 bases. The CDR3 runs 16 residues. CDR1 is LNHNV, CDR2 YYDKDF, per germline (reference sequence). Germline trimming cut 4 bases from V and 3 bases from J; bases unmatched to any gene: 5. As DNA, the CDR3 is TGTGCCACCAGCAAAGGACAGGGGGTAGCTAATGAAAAACTGTTTTTT. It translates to CATSKGQGVANEKLFF.

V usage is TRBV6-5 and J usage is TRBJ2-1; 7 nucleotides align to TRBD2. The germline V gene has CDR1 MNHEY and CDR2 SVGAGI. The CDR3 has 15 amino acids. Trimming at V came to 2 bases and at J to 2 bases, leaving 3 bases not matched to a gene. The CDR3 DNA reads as TGTGCCAGCAGTTACGTTCTAGCGGCCTACAATGAGCAGTTCTTC. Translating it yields CASSYVLAAYNEQFF.

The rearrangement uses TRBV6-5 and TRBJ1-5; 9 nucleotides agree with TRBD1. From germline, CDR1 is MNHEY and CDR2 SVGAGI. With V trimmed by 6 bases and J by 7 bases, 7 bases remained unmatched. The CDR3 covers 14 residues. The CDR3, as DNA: TGTGCCAGCAGCCGGGGACAGGGTAGACAGCCCCAGCATTTT. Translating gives CASSRGQGRQPQHF.

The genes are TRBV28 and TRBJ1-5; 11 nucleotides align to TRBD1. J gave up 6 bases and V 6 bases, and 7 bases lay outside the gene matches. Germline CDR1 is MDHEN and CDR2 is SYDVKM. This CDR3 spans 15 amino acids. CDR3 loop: CASRLGQGAGQPQHF. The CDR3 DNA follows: TGTGCCAGCAGGCTCGGACAGGGGGCGGGTCAGCCCCAGCATTTT. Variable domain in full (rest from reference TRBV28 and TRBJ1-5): DVKVTQSSRYLVKRTGEKVFLECVQDMDHENMFWYRQDPGLGLRLIYFSYDVKMKEKGDIPEGYSVSREKKERFSLILESASTNQTSMYLCASRLGQGAGQPQHFGDGTRLSIL.

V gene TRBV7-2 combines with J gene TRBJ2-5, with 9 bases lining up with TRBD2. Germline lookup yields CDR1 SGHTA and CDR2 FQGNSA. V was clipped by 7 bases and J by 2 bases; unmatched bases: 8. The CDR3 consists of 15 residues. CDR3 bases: TGTGCCAGCATCCCTACTAGCGGGCCGCAAGAGACCCAGTACTTC. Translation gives CASIPTSGPQETQYF.

The CDR3 loop reads CASSQDPVTSGKNIQYF. CDR3 coding DNA: TGCGCCAGCAGCCAAGATCCCGTAACTAGCGGCAAAAACATTCAGTACTTC. The chain uses TRBV4-1 and TRBJ2-4; 8 bases agree with TRBD2. This CDR3 has 17 amino acids. Germline loops: CDR1 MGHRA, CDR2 YSYEKL. The junction had 7 bases not matched to a gene; V was cut back by 0 bases and J by 3 bases.

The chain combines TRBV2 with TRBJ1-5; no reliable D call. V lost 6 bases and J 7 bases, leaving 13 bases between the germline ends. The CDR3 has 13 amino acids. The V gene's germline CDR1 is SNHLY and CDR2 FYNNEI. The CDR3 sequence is CASSGEAGQPQHF. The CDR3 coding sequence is TGTGCCAGCAGCGGGGAGGCAGGACAGCCCCAGCATTTT.

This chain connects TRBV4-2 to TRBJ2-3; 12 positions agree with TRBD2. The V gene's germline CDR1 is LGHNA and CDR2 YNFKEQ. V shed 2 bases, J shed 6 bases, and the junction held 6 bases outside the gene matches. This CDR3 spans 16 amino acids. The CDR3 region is CASSQKLAGGGDTQYF. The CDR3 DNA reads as TGTGCCAGCAGCCAAAAACTAGCGGGGGGAGGGGATACGCAGTATTTT.

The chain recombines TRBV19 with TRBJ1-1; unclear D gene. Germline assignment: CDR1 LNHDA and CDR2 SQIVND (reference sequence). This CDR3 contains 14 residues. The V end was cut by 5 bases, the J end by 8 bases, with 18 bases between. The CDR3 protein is CASSSLALTGEAFF. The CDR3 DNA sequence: TGTGCCAGTAGTTCTCTTGCCCTGACGGGGGAAGCTTTCTTT.

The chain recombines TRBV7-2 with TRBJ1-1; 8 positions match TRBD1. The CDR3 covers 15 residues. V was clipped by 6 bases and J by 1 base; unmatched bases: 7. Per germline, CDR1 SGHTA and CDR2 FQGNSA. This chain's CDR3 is CASSWSGTGNTEAFF. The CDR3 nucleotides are TGTGCCAGCAGTTGGTCCGGGACAGGGAACACTGAAGCTTTCTTT.

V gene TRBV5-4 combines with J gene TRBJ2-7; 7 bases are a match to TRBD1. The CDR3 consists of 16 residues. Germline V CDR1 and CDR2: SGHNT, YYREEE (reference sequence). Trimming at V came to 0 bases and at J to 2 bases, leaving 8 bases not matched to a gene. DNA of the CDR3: TGTGCCAGCAGCTTGGTAAAGGGGGCGCCGCCCTACGAGCAGTACTTC. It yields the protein CASSLVKGAPPYEQYF.

DNA for the CDR3: TGCGCCAGCACGCGTACTGGGACAGGACCCTACAATGAGCAGTTCTTC. Its translation is CASTRTGTGPYNEQFF. The V call is TRBV5-1, the J call TRBJ2-1; 8 nucleotides line up with TRBD1. The trim removed 6 bases at V and 2 bases at J, leaving 10 bases unmatched. The CDR3 consists of 16 residues. Germline V gene sequence: CDR1 SGHRS, CDR2 YFSETQ.